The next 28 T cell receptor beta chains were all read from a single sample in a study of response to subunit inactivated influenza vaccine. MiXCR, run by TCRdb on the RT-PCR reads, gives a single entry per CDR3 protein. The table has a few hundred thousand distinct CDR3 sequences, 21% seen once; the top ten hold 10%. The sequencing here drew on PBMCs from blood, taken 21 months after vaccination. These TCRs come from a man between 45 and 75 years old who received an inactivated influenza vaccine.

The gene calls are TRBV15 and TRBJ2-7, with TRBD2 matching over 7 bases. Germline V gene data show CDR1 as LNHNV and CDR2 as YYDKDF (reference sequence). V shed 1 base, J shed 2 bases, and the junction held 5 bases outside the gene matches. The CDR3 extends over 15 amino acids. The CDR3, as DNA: TGTGCCACCAGCAGAGCTAGGGGAGGGACCTACGAGCAGTACTTC. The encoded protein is CATSRARGGTYEQYF.

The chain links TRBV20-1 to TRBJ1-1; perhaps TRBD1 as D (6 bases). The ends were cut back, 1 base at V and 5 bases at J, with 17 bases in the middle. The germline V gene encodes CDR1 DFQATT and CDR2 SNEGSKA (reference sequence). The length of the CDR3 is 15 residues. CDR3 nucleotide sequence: TGCAGTGCTAGAGTCGGGGGGGGCTTAACAACTGAAGCTTTCTTT. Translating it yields CSARVGGGLTTEAFF.

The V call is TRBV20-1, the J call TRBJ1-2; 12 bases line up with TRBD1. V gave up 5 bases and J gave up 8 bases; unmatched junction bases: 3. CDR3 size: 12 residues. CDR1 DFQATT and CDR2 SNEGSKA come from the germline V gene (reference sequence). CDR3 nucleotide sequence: TGCAGTGCTTCCGGGACAGGGGGCGGCTACACCTTC. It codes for CSASGTGGGYTF.

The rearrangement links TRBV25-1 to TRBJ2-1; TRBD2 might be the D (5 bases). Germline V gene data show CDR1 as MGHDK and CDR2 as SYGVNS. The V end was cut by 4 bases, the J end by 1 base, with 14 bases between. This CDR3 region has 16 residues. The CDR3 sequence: CASSGPDGDSYNEQFF. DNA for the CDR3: TGTGCCAGCAGTGGACCGGACGGGGATTCCTACAATGAGCAGTTCTTC.

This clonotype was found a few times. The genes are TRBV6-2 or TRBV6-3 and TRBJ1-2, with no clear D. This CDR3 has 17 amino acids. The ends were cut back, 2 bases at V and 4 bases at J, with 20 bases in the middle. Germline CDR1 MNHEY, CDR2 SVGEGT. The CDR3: CASSYTEIPAPGYGYTF. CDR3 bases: TGTGCCAGCAGTTACACCGAGATACCCGCCCCGGGCTATGGCTACACCTTC.

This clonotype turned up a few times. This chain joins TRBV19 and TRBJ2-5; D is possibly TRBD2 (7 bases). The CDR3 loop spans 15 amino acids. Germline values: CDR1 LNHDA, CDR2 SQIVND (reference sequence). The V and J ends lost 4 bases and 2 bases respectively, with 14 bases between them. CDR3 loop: CASSNYAGAQETQYF. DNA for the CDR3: TGTGCCAGTAGTAACTATGCGGGGGCACAAGAGACCCAGTACTTC.

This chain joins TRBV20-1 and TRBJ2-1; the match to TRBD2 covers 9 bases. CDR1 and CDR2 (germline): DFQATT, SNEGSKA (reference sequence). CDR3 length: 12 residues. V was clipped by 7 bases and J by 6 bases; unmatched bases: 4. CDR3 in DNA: TGCAGTGAGGGCGGGAGGGCCAATGAGCAGTTCTTC. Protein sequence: CSEGGRANEQFF.

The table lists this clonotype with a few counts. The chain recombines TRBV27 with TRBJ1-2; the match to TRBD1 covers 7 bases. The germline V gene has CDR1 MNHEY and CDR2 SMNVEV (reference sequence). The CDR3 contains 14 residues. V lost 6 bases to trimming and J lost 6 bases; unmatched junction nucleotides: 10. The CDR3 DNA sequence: TGTGCCAGCAGCCGCGACAGGGACGGTCATGGCTACACCTTC. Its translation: CASSRDRDGHGYTF.

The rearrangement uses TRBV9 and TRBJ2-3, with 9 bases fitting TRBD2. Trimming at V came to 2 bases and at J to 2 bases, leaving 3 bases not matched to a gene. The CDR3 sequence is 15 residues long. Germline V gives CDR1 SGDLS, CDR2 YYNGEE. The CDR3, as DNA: TGTGCCAGCAGCGTTGGGACTAGCTCCACAGATACGCAGTATTTT. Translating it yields CASSVGTSSTDTQYF.

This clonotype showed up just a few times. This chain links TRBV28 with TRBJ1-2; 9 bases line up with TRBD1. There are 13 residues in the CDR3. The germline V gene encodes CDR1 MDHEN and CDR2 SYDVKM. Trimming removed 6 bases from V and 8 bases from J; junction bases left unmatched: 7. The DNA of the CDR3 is TGTGCCAGCAGCCAACAGGACAGGGGCGGCTACACCTTC. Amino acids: CASSQQDRGGYTF.

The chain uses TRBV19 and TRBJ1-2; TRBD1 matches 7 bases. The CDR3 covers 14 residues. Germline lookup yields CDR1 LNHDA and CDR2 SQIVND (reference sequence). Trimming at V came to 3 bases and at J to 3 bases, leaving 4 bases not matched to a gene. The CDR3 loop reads CASSINRGYYGYTF. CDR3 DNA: TGTGCCAGTAGTATCAACAGGGGTTACTATGGCTACACCTTC.

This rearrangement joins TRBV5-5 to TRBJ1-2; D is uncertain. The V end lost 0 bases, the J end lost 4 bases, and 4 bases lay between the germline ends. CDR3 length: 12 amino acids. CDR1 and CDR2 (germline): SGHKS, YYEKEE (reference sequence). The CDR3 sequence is CASSLESYGYTF. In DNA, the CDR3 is TGTGCCAGCAGCTTGGAAAGCTATGGCTACACCTTC.

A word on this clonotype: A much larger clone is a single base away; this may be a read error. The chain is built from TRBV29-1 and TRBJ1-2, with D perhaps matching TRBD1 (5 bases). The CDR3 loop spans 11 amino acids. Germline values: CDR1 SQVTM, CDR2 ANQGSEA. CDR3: CSVEGGYGCTF. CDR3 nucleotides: TGCAGCGTTGAAGGGGGCTATGGCTGCACCTTC.

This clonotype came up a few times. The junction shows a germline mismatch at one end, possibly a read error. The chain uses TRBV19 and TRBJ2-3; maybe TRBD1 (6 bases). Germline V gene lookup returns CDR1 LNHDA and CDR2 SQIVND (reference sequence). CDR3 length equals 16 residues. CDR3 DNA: TGTGCCAGTAGTAGGGGACAAGGGATCCCCACAGATTCGCAGTATTTT. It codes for CASSRGQGIPTDSQYF.

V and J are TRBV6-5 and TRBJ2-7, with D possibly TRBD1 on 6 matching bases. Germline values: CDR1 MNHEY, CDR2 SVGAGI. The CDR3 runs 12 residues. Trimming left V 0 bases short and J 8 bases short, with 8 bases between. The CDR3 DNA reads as TGTGCCAGCAGTTACTCCAGGGGCAAGCAGTACTTC. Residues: CASSYSRGKQYF.

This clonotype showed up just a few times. The CDR3 DNA reads TGTGCCATCAGTGAAGCAGGGGGCGAAGAAAAACTGTTTTTT. Protein product: CAISEAGGEEKLFF. The chain uses TRBV10-3 and TRBJ1-4; 8 bases agree with TRBD1. The CDR3 has 14 residues. J lost 8 bases, V lost 3 bases, and 5 bases had no gene match. The germline gives CDR1 ENHRY, CDR2 SYGVKD.

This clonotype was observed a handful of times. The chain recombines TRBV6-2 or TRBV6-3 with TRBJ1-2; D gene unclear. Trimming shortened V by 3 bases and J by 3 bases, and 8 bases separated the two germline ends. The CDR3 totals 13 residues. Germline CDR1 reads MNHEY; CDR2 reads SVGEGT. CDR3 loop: CASSYGGYYGYTF. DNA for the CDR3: TGTGCCAGCAGTTATGGAGGATACTATGGCTACACCTTC.

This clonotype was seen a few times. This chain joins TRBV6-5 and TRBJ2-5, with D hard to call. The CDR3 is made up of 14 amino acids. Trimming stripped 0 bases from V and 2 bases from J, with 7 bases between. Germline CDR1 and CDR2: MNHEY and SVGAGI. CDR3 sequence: CASSYSVGQETQYF. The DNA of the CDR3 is TGTGCCAGCAGTTACTCAGTGGGACAAGAGACCCAGTACTTC.

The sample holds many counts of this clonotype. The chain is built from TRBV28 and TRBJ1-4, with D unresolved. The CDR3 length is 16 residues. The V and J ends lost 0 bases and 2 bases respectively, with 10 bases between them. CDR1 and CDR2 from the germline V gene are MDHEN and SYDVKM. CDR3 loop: CASSLWKSSTNEKLFF. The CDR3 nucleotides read TGTGCCAGCAGTTTATGGAAGAGCTCCACTAATGAAAAACTGTTTTTT.

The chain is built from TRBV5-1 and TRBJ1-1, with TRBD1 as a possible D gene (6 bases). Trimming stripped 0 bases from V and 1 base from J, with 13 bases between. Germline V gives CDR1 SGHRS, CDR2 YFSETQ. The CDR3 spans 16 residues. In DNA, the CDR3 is TGCGCCAGCAGCTTGGAAGGGGGAACACCGAACACTGAAGCTTTCTTT. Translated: CASSLEGGTPNTEAFF.

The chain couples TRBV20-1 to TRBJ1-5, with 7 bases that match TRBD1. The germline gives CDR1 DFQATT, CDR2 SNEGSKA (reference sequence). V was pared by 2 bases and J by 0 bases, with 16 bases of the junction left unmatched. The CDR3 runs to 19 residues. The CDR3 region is CSARQYPDRRANSNQPQHF. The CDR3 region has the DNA TGCAGTGCTAGACAATACCCGGACAGGCGGGCTAATAGCAATCAGCCCCAGCATTTT.

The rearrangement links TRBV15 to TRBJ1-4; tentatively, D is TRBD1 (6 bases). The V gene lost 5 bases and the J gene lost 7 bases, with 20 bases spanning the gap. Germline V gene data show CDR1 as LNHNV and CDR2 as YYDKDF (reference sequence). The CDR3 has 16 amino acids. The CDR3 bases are TGTGCCACCAGCGGGGGCCGCAGACTGGCTGGTGAAAAACTGTTTTTT. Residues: CATSGGRRLAGEKLFF.

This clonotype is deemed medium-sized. The CDR3 is CSVEVKGSSTDTQYF. The DNA of the CDR3 is TGCAGCGTTGAAGTTAAGGGGTCTAGCACAGATACGCAGTATTTT. The chain recombines TRBV29-1 with TRBJ2-3; weak D call: TRBD1 (5 bases). The ends were cut back, 1 base at V and 0 bases at J, with 11 bases in the middle. This CDR3 has 15 residues. Germline V gene data show CDR1 as SQVTM and CDR2 as ANQGSEA.

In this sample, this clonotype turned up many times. The CDR3 region has the DNA TGTGCCAGCAGTGATTCTTGGGGAACCTTATGGGACTATGGCTACACCTTC. It is translated as CASSDSWGTLWDYGYTF. The V and J genes are TRBV12-3 or TRBV12-4 and TRBJ1-2; no clear D. The CDR3 loop spans 17 amino acids. Trimming took off 5 bases at V and 3 bases at J, with 22 bases between the two ends.

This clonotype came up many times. CDR3: CASSLVGSPLHF. For the CDR3, the DNA is TGTGCCAGCAGCTTAGTCGGTTCACCCCTCCACTTT. This chain links TRBV7-2 with TRBJ1-6; D remains unclear. The CDR3 has 12 residues. V was pared by 1 base and J by 9 bases, with 4 bases between. Per germline, CDR1 SGHTA and CDR2 FQGNSA.

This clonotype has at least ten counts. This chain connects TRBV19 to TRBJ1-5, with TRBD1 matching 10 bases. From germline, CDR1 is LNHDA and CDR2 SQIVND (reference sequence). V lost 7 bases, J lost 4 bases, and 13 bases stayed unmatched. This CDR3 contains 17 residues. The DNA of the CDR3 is TGTGCCAGTACCCCGGACAGGGGGTATCTATCGAATCAGCCCCAGCATTTT. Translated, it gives CASTPDRGYLSNQPQHF.

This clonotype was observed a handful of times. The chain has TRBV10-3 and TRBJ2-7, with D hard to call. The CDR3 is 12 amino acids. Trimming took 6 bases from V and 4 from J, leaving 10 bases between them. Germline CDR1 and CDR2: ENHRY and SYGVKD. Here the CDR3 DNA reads TGTGCCATCAGCCCTCAGGAATACGAGCAGTACTTC. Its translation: CAISPQEYEQYF.

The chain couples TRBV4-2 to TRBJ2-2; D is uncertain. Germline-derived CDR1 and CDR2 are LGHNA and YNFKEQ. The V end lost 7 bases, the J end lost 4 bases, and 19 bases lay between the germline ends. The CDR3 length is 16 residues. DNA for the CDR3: TGTGCCAGCAACTATTATATGGGTTTCGGCACCGGGGAGCTGTTTTTT. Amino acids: CASNYYMGFGTGELFF.